The clone carrying this T cell receptor (beta chain) turned up a few times. Its antigen remains unidentified. Germline assignment: CDR1 DFQATT and CDR2 SNEGSKA (reference sequence). The CDR3 runs 11 residues. Between the trimmed V and J ends, which lost 4 bases and 5 bases, there was a span of 8 bases. The data were obtained in a study of beta chain features in type 1 diabetes. Whole-study context: There were approximately 100,000,000 sorted cells examined across all samples. Study-wide results and limits: Shorter TCRB CDR3s, moderately but significantly so, were found in Type 1 diabetes patients in all four CD4+ subsets.

Sorting that relied on CD45RO/CCR7/CD25/CD127/CD95/CD27 yielded CD4+ naive, central memory, regulatory and stem cell-like memory cells. Sequenced material consisted of expressed TCRB transcripts (all of the isolated RNA was reverse transcribed). Measured with immunoSEQ multiplex PCR; TCRdb has only the in-frame clones, and not every one. In the table there are under 900,000 clones, roughly 16% of which are singletons. This chain connects TRBV20-1 to TRBJ2-5; the D is unclear. The clonotype was recovered from a woman in her late teens or twenties in good health. Sequenced sample: naive CD4+ T cells from blood. CDR3 bases: TGCAGTGCTACAAATAGGGAGACCCAGTACTTC. Translating it yields CSATNRETQYF.